The next 7 T cell receptor beta chains were all read from a single sample in a study of cytomegalovirus exposure and HLA in healthy donors (dated by TCRdb to about 2017). The library was made by the immunoSEQ multiplex PCR assay. Not all clones reach the TCRdb copy of this immuneACCESS table, which keeps in-frame sequences only. Checked studies attribute under half of the gap to unresolved V genes and leave the rest unexplained. A total of approximately 170,000 clones appear in this sample, just under 85% of them only once. In total, the top ten clones hold under 2.5% of the sample. What was sequenced was PBMCs. Receptors were obtained from a man in his thirties or forties in good health and CMV-seropositive.

The rearrangement links TRBV11-2 to TRBJ2-7; 7 bases map to TRBD2. The CDR3 totals 14 residues. CDR1 is SGHAT and CDR2 is FQNNGV in the germline V gene. V was clipped by 5 bases and J by 3 bases; unmatched bases: 7. The CDR3 sequence is CASSAGVGGYEQYF. CDR3 sequence (DNA): TGTGCCAGCAGCGCGGGGGTGGGGGGCTACGAGCAGTACTTC.

As regards this clone: A junction boundary mismatches the germline segment, possibly from a read error. J is TRBJ2-7 and V is TRBV7-7, with D perhaps matching TRBD1 (6 bases). This CDR3 has 13 residues. The germline gives CDR1 SSHAT, CDR2 FNYEAQ (reference sequence). As DNA, the CDR3 is TGTGCTAGCAGCTCGTACAGGGAAGGCGAGCAGTACTTC. Translated, it gives CASSSYREGEQYF.

This clone was detected only a few times. The CDR3 region is CASRSTSGGSYEQYF. DNA for the CDR3: TGTGCCAGCAGGTCTACTAGCGGGGGATCCTACGAGCAGTACTTC. The V call is TRBV2, the J call TRBJ2-7, with 11 bases aligning to TRBD2. V was pared by 6 bases and J by 1 base, with 5 bases of the junction left unmatched. From germline, CDR1 is SNHLY and CDR2 FYNNEI. The length of the CDR3 is 15 residues. The full variable domain, with the rest looked up from reference TRBV2 and TRBJ2-7, is EPEVTQTPSHQVTQMGQEVILRCVPISNHLYFYWYRQILGQKVEFLVSFYNNEISEKSEIFDDQFSVERPDGSNFTLKIRSTKLEDSAMYFCASRSTSGGSYEQYFGPGTRLTVT.

This sequence joins TRBV7-9 and TRBJ1-1; TRBD1 agrees at 7 bases. The CDR3 runs to 14 residues. V was pared by 5 bases and J by 4 bases, with 7 bases of the junction left unmatched. The germline V gene encodes CDR1 SEHNR and CDR2 FQNEAQ (reference sequence). CDR3 bases: TGTGCCAGCAGCCCCCCGACAGGGAGCACTGAAGCTTTCTTT. Amino acid sequence: CASSPPTGSTEAFF.

V and J are TRBV7-2 and TRBJ2-7; 7 bases are shared with TRBD1. This CDR3 is 13 amino acids long. Germline loops: CDR1 SGHTA, CDR2 FQGNSA. V dropped 3 bases and J dropped 7; count of bases not matched to a gene: 6. As DNA, the CDR3 is TGTGCCAGCAGCTTCACAGGGGTGGGAGAGCAGTACTTC. It yields the protein CASSFTGVGEQYF.

The chain recombines TRBV19 with TRBJ2-2; 15 bases are shared with TRBD2. Unmatched junction bases numbered 10, after V lost 8 bases and J lost 3 bases. The CDR3 is made up of 18 amino acids. Germline CDR1 is LNHDA and CDR2 is SQIVND (reference sequence). The CDR3 DNA reads as TGTGCCAGTTGCTCCGGACTAGCGGGGGGGATAGACACCGGGGAGCTGTTTTTT. Translation gives CASCSGLAGGIDTGELFF.

The genes are TRBV7-2 and TRBJ1-1; 8 nucleotides line up with TRBD1. Germline values: CDR1 SGHTA, CDR2 FQGNSA. The CDR3 runs 14 residues. The ends lost 3 bases at V and 6 bases at J; junction bases unmatched: 6. The CDR3 sequence is CASSLVTGGAEAFF. The CDR3, as DNA: TGTGCCAGCAGCTTGGTAACAGGGGGAGCTGAAGCTTTCTTT. The complete variable domain, with remaining parts taken from reference TRBV7-2 and TRBJ1-1, reads GAGVSQSPSNKVTEKGKDVELRCDPISGHTALYWYRQSLGQGLEFLIYFQGNSAPDKSGLPSDRFSAERTGGSVSTLTIQRTQQEDSAVYLCASSLVTGGAEAFFGQGTRLTVV.